This T cell receptor beta chain came from a study of T cells in Graves' hyperthyroidism and ophthalmopathy. Study conclusions and caveats: Prediction of ophthalmopathy progression came a median approximately 6 months pre-onset.

This CDR3 has 13 residues. Per the germline V gene, CDR1 is SGHTA and CDR2 is FQGNSA. The junction had 6 bases not matched to a gene; V was cut back by 8 bases and J by 4 bases. From RNA transcripts, TCR beta CDR3 regions were amplified. HTBI primers drove first-round RT-PCR of the TCR CDR3. TCRdb independently ran MiXCR on the multiplex PCR reads; one entry per CDR3 protein. The table has approximately 640,000 distinct CDR3 sequences, 45% seen once. Many counts were recorded for this clonotype. Its antigen is unknown. Exclusion followed for patients with uncontrolled infection, other autoimmune disease, pregnancy or lactation. The diagnoses drew upon clinical symptoms, serum thyroxine and TRAb, thyroid ultrasound and orbital computed tomography.

This sequence was found in an adult man with Graves' disease, either hyperthyroidism or ophthalmopathy (not recorded which). This rearrangement joins TRBV7-2 to TRBJ2-5, with 8 bases aligning to TRBD2. The sample was peripheral blood or thyroid tissue (not recorded which). CDR3 DNA sequence: TGTGCCAGCTGCCGGGGGGGCCGAGAGACCCAGTACTTC. Translated, it gives CASCRGGRETQYF.